This T cell receptor beta chain appears in the sequencing data of a study of identical twins. General study findings and limits: Models predicted too little out-of-frame TCR alpha sharing in monozygotic twins. Alpha sequences out of frame and shared by twins had excess low generation probability.

Deletions cut 5 bases from V and 1 base from J, with 19 bases between. There are 17 residues in the CDR3. The germline V gene encodes CDR1 MNHEY and CDR2 SMNVEV (reference sequence). The authors used template switching to add a universal primer site and gave cDNA unique molecular identifiers. MiXCR was run by TCRdb on the 5' RACE reads, yielding one entry per CDR3 protein. This sample yields hundreds of thousands of distinct CDR3 sequences, of which around 24% are seen a single time; approximately 0.5% belongs to the top ten. A few counts support this clonotype. Antigen unknown. Separately, the same data were catalogued under a study of yellow fever vaccine responses in identical twins.

Sequenced: CD4+ T cells sorted from blood. The receptor comes from a woman under 30 in good health. This chain joins TRBV27 and TRBJ2-3; D is uncertain. As DNA, the CDR3 is TGTGCCAGCAGTATATACGGGCGAAGACAAGGCACAGATACGCAGTATTTT. The encoded protein is CASSIYGRRQGTDTQYF.